This T cell receptor (beta chain) was profiled in a study of control samples from healthy donors and cancer patients (dated by TCRdb to the early 2020s). The CDR3 sequence holds 15 residues, the cysteine and phenylalanine included. Here the CDR3 DNA is all that survives: 45 bases in frame from base 1. Based on the germline V gene (reference sequence), the CDR1 and CDR2 sequences are LNHDA and SQIVND. After removal of 2 bases from V and 8 bases from J, the junction retains 5 bases not matched to a gene. Turning to this clone: This receptor's antigen is unknown. Base-call qualities are not available, and no considerably larger clone is one nucleotide away.

Library preparation used the immunoSEQ multiplex PCR assay. TCRdb retrieved this table from immuneACCESS and kept in-frame rearrangements only. Not all clones are present; in checked studies, unresolved V genes account for under half, and no reason is known for the remainder. The table for this sample lists 95,000 to 100,000 clones; around 88% of them were counted only once. The ten largest account for 7.8% of the sample. Sequencing input: blood. This clonotype originated in a man under 40 in good health. The rearrangement combines TRBV19 with TRBJ2-1, with 11 junctional bases fitting TRBD2. CDR3 region: CASSITSGSRYEQFF. The nucleotide sequence reads TGTGCCAGTAGTATAACTAGCGGGAGCCGGTATGAGCAGTTCTTC.